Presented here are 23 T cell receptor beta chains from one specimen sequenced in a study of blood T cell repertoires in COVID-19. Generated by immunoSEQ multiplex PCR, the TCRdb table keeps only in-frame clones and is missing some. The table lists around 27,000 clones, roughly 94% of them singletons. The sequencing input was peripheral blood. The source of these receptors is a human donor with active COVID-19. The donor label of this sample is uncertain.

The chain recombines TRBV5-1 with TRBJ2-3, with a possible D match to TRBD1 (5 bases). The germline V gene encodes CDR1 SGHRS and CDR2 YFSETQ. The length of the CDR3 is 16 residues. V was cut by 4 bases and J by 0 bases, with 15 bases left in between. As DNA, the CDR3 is TGCGCCAGCAGCAGGCAGGGCCTTCGTAGCACAGATACGCAGTATTTT. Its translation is CASSRQGLRSTDTQYF.

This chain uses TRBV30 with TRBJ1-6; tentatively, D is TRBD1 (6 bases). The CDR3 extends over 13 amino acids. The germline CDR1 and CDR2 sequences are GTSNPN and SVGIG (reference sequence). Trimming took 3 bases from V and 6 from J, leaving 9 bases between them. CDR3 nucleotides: TGTGCCTGGAGACCAGGGGTTAATTCACCCCTCCACTTT. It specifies CAWRPGVNSPLHF.

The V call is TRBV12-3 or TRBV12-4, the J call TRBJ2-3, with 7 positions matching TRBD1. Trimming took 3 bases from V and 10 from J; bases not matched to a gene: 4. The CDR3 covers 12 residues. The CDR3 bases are TGTGCCAGCAGTTTGACAGGGACCTCGCAGTATTTT. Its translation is CASSLTGTSQYF.

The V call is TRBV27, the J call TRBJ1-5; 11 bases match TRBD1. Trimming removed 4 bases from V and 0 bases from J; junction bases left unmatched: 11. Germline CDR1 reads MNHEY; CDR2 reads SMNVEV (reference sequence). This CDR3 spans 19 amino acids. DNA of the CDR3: TGTGCCAGCAGTTCCCGGACAGGGGGCGGGATTTATAGCAATCAGCCCCAGCATTTT. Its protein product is CASSSRTGGGIYSNQPQHF.

The CDR3 nucleotides are TGCGCCAGCAGGGGGACAGGGGGTTACGAGCAGTACTTC. It encodes CASRGTGGYEQYF. The chain joins TRBV5-1 to TRBJ2-7; 11 nucleotides match TRBD1. The ends lost 5 bases at V and 4 bases at J; junction bases unmatched: 2. Per germline, CDR1 SGHRS and CDR2 YFSETQ. The CDR3 has 13 amino acids.

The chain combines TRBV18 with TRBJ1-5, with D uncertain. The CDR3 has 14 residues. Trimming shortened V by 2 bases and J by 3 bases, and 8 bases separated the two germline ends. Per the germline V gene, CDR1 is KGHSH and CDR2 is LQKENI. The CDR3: CASSPESLNQPQHF. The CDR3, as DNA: TGTGCCAGCTCACCAGAGAGCCTCAATCAGCCCCAGCATTTT.

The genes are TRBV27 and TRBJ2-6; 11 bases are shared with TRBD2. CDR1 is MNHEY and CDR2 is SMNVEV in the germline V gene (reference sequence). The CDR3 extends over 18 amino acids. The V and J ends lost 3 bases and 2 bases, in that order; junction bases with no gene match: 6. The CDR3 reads CASSFFSSGRTGANVLTF. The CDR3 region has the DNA TGTGCCAGCAGTTTTTTTTCTAGCGGGAGGACTGGGGCCAACGTCCTGACTTTC.

CDR3: CASSIDSGRADNNEQFF. Here the CDR3 DNA reads TGTGCCAGTAGTATAGATAGCGGGAGGGCCGATAACAATGAGCAGTTCTTC. This chain joins TRBV19 and TRBJ2-1, with 11 bases fitting TRBD2. V dropped 0 bases and J dropped 5; count of bases not matched to a gene: 6. The CDR3 is made up of 17 amino acids. In germline, CDR1 is LNHDA, CDR2 SQIVND (reference sequence).

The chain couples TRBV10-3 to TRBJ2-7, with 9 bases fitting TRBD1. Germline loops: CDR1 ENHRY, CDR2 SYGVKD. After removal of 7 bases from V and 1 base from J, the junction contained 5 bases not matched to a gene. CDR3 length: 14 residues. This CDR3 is CAITRDRESYEQYF. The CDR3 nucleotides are TGTGCCATCACCCGGGACAGGGAATCCTACGAGCAGTACTTC.

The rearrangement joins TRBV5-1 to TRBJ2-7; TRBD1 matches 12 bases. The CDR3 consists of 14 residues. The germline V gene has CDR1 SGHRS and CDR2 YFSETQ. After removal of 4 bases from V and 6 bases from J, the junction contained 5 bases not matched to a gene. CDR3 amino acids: CASSRDRGHSEQYF. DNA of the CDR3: TGCGCCAGCAGCAGGGACAGGGGGCATAGCGAGCAGTACTTC.

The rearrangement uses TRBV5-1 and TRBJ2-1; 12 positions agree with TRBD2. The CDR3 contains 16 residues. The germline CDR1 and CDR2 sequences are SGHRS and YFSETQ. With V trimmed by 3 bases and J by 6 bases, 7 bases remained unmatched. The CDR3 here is CASSSLAGGPSNEQFF. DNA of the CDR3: TGCGCCAGCAGCTCTCTAGCGGGAGGGCCAAGCAATGAGCAGTTCTTC. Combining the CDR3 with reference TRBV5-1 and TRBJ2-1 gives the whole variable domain KAGVTQTPRYLIKTRGQQVTLSCSPISGHRSVSWYQQTPGQGLQFLFEYFSETQRNKGNFPGRFSGRQFSNSRSEMNVSTLELGDSALYLCASSSLAGGPSNEQFFGPGTRLTVL.

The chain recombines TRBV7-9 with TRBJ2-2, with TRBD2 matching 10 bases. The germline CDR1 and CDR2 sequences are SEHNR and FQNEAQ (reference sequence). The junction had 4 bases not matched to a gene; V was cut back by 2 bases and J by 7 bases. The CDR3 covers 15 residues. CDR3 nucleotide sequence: TGTGCCAGCAGCTTACTAGCGGGAGATGTCGGGGAGCTGTTTTTT. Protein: CASSLLAGDVGELFF.

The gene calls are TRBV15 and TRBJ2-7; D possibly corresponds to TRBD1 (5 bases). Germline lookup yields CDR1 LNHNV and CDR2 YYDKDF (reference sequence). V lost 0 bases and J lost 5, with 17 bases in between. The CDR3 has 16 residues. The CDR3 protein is CATSRDSQGKRHEQYF. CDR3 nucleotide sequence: TGTGCCACCAGCAGAGATAGCCAGGGAAAAAGACACGAGCAGTACTTC.

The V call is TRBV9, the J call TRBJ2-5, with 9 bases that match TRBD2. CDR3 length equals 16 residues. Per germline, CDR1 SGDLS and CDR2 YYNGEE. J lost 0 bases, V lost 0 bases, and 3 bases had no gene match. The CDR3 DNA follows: TGTGCCAGCAGCGTAGGAAGCGGGGGGTACCAAGAGACCCAGTACTTC. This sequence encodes CASSVGSGGYQETQYF. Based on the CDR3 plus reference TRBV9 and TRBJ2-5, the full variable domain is DSGVTQTPKHLITATGQRVTLRCSPRSGDLSVYWYQQSLDQGLQFLIQYYNGEERAKGNILERFSAQQFPDLHSELNLSSLELGDSALYFCASSVGSGGYQETQYFGPGTRLLVL.

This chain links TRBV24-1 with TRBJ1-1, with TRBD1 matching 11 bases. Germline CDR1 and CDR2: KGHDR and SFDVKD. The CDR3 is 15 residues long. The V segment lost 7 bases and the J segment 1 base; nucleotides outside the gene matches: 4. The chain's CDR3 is CATRGTGGKNTEAFF. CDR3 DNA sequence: TGTGCCACCAGGGGGACAGGGGGGAAGAACACTGAAGCTTTCTTT.

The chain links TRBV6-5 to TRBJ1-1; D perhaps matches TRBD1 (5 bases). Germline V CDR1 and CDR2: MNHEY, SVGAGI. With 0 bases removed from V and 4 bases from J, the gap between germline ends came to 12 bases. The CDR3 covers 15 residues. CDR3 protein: CASSYSAGPGTEAFF. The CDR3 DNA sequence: TGTGCCAGCAGTTACTCGGCGGGGCCGGGCACTGAAGCTTTCTTT.

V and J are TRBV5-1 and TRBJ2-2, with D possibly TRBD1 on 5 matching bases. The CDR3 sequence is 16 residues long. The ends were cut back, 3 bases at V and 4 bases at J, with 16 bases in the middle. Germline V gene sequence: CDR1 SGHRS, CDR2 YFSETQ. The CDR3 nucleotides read TGCGCCAGCAGCTCTCAGGGTGCCCGAGGCACCGGGGAGCTGTTTTTT. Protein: CASSSQGARGTGELFF.

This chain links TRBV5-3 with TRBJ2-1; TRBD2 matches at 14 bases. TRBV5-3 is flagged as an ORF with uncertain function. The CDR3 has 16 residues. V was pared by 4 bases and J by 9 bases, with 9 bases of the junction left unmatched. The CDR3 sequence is CARSRGLAGVQVEQFF. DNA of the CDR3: TGTGCCAGAAGCCGGGGACTAGCGGGAGTTCAGGTTGAGCAGTTCTTC.

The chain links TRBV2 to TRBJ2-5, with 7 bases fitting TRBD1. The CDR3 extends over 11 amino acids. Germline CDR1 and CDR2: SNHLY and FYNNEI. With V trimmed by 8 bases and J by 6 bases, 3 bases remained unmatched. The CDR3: CASRGGKTQYF. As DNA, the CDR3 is TGTGCCAGCCGAGGGGGCAAGACCCAGTACTTC. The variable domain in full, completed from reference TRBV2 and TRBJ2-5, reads EPEVTQTPSHQVTQMGQEVILRCVPISNHLYFYWYRQILGQKVEFLVSFYNNEISEKSEIFDDQFSVERPDGSNFTLKIRSTKLEDSAMYFCASRGGKTQYFGPGTRLLVL.

The CDR3 DNA is TGTGCCAGCAGCCAGAGACCGGGAGGGGGTCAGCCCCAGCATTTT. Encoded protein: CASSQRPGGGQPQHF. V usage is TRBV3-1 (or the pseudogene TRBV3-2) and J usage is TRBJ1-5; the D gene is possibly TRBD1 (6 bases). The CDR3 loop spans 15 amino acids. The V end lost 3 bases, the J end lost 6 bases, and 15 bases lay between the germline ends. From germline, CDR1 is LGHDT and CDR2 YNNKEL (reference sequence).

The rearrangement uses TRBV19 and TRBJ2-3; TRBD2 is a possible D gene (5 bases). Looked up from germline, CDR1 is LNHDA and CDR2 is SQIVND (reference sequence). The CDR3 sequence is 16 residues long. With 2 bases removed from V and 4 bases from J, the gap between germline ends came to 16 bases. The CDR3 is CASSIRGTKASDTQYF. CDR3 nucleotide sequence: TGTGCCAGTAGTATACGGGGAACAAAGGCCTCAGATACGCAGTATTTT.

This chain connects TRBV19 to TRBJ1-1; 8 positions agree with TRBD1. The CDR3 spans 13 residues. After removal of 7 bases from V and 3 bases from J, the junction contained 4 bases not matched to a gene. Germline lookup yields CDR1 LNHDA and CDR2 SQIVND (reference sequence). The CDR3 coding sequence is TGTGCCAGTACAGGGGGCGATTACACTGAAGCTTTCTTT. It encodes CASTGGDYTEAFF.

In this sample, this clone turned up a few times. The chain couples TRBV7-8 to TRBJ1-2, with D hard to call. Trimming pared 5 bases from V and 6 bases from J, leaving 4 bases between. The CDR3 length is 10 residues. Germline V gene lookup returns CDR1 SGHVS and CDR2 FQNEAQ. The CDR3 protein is CASSPDGYTF. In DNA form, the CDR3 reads TGTGCCAGCAGCCCGGATGGCTACACCTTC.